The rows below give T cell receptor beta chains drawn from one sample of a study of cytomegalovirus exposure and HLA in healthy donors. Assay: immunoSEQ multiplex PCR; the TCRdb copy retains only in-frame clones and omits some. The sample shows some 200,000 clones, around 75% of them seen only once. Sequenced sample: PBMCs. The receptors stem from a man in his forties in good health and CMV-seropositive. The CDR3 runs from the conserved cysteine through the conserved F or W. Clone size is given for some rows only: seen once, a few or many times, or a class if the clone is expanded.

j_gene	abundance	v_gene	CDR3aa
TRBJ1-1	-	TRBV6-5	CASSPTGIGTEAFF
TRBJ2-7	-	TRBV4-3	CASSPGTGVYEQYF
TRBJ2-7	once	TRBV30	CAWSVGRGPSSYEQYF
TRBJ2-5	-	TRBV7-6	CASSLESGGALGETQYF
TRBJ2-1	-	TRBV4-2	CASSQETSGGAHEQFF
TRBJ2-2	-	TRBV11-3	CASSRREGVAGELFF
TRBJ1-2	-	TRBV19	CASSPGGTAVLYGYTF
TRBJ2-3	-	TRBV27	CASSLRGERGVHTSTDTQYF
TRBJ1-3	-	TRBV5-6	CASSKARLSGNTIYF
TRBJ2-3	-	TRBV4-3	CASSQDRAGGPDTQYF
TRBJ1-1	once	TRBV29-1	CSVTRARSTGEAFF
TRBJ1-5	-	TRBV7-9	CASSLDLGGAQPQHF
TRBJ2-2	once	TRBV7-6	CASSHVSKAYTGELFF
TRBJ1-1	-	TRBV6-6	CASRKQGYTEAFF
TRBJ2-2	-	TRBV13	CASSLWTEVTGELFF
TRBJ2-3	-	TRBV13	CASSPPNVGLAGGTDTQYF
TRBJ2-6	-	TRBV13	CASSLAAESSGANVLTF
TRBJ2-5	-	TRBV13	CASSLGGRGLETQYF
TRBJ2-7	-	TRBV5-4	CASSGGGNYEQYF
TRBJ2-5	once	TRBV2	CASSGSGGETQYF
TRBJ2-3	-	TRBV7-3	CASSLISGGDSDTQYF
TRBJ2-7	-	TRBV7-9	CASSSPEVQGREQYF
TRBJ2-7	few	TRBV19	CASSIDTPYEQYF
TRBJ2-1	-	TRBV10-1	CASSESTGTRACEQFF
TRBJ1-3	-	TRBV14	CASSQVRGFSGNTIYF
TRBJ2-3	-	TRBV30	CAWVGTSGGDTQYF